This T cell receptor (beta chain) was captured in a study of CD8 T cells in Susac syndrome. In blood CD8+ and CD4+ T cells, TCR beta underwent sequencing. Reverse transcription of about 0.5 to 1 ug RNA used random hexamers. Each CDR3 protein is one row after TCRdb ran MiXCR on the immunoSEQ multiplex PCR reads. Counted here are approximately 200,000 distinct CDR3 sequences, 95% occurring once; the ten biggest clones make up approximately 0.082%. The CDR3 consists of 13 residues. Trimming removed 0 bases at V and 5 bases at J, with 10 bases between. The germline CDR1 and CDR2 sequences are DFQATT and SNEGSKA (reference sequence).

The receptor's source is a human donor with multiple sclerosis. The V call is TRBV20-1, the J call TRBJ1-2; unclear D gene. Source material: CD4+ T cells from PBMCs. CDR3 residues: CSARDPGGYGYTF. The DNA of the CDR3 is TGCAGTGCTAGAGATCCAGGCGGTTATGGCTACACCTTC.